This T cell receptor (beta chain) was observed in a study of shared clonotypes between healthy human individuals. General study findings and limits: Rarefaction showed sorted-subset sequencing was incomplete despite large depth. Against clonotypes common to all four donors, non-shared ones had lower generation probabilities.

Among the donors, all were Caucasian adults who lived in Nashville, Tennessee. As regards this clone: Its target is not known.

TCRdb's copy holds only in-frame clones and misses some; the assay was immunoSEQ multiplex PCR. Here the sample spans 550,000 to 800,000 clones, less than 95% being singletons. This clonotype originated in a man between 18 and 35 years old in good health. Some clones in this sample may be carry-over from other donors' samples. The specimen was memory CD8+ T cells from PBMCs. Stated subset: CD45RO+ cells pooled with CCR7-negative TemRA cells.

This CDR3 reads CASSIAGDRGVNEQFF. CDR3 DNA: TGTGCCAGTAGTATAGCGGGGGACAGGGGGGTCAATGAGCAGTTCTTC. The chain has TRBV19 and TRBJ2-1, with 11 bases that match TRBD1. CDR1 is LNHDA and CDR2 is SQIVND in the germline V gene (reference sequence). The length of the CDR3 is 16 residues. J was trimmed by 6 bases and V by 1 base; bases with no gene match: 5.